This record concerns one TCR beta chain sequence. The antigen it binds to is not known. No base-level quality is on record; no much larger clone is a single base apart. This specimen comes from a study of blood T cell repertoires in COVID-19 (TCRdb year 2020). At the level of the whole study: The collaborator samples originated in the United States, Italy and Spain and spanned the acute and convalescent phases of COVID-19. The prospective study material was composed of cDNA or gDNA derived from T cells, B-cell-depleted T cells, or PBMCs. Where available, HLA class I and class II types were taken from metadata supplied by the sample provider and were not determined by assay-based typing. The dataset comprised deeply sampled blood TCRbeta repertoires from subjects exposed to, actively infected with, or recovered from COVID-19. The repertoires were released in a freely available public database meant as a resource for research on the immune response to SARS-CoV-2. Sample metadata almost always included a de-identified subject ID, COVID-19 status, age in years and sex. Samples were obtained from the ongoing ImmuneRACE study (first 160 participants) and from 1,254 subjects provided by 6 global collaborators.

Measured from the cysteine to the phenylalanine, the CDR3 is 13 residues long. Only the CDR3 DNA is retained, 39 bases long and in frame from the first base. Ends trimmed: V by 5 bases, J by 4 bases; bases unmatched to a gene: 4. TCRbeta CDR3 regions were amplified from genomic DNA using the immunoSEQ Assay, a bias-controlled multiplex PCR. On the authors' methods: Nucleated cell counts per sample were estimated from amplification of reference gene primers within the assay. To quantify the absolute abundance of each unique TCRbeta CDR3 rearrangement, sequence reads were collapsed and filtered. For each sample, productive Simpson clonality was calculated by taking the square root of Simpson's diversity index across productive rearrangements. In TCRdb, the immuneACCESS table is reduced to in-frame sequences with V and J assigned. These tables do not hold every clone; where another copy was compared, an unresolved V gene accounts for under half, and the others remain unexplained. Clonal size and the V and J genes are those of that table, whereas D and trimming came from the DNA. This sample has some 120,000 clones in its table, and roughly 88% of those were observed once. About 1.2% of the sample rests with the top ten.

Study-wide conclusions, independent of this receptor: The quantity of clinical and demographic metadata differed by source and by participant and was supplied without curation.

Whole blood was collected in K2EDTA tubes by collaborating institutions according to the institutions' own protocols. For TCRbeta analysis, collaborators shipped samples as frozen whole blood, isolated PBMCs, or DNA extracted from either of those sample types. The chain employs TRBV12-3 or TRBV12-4 and TRBJ1-1, and 7 junctional nucleotides match TRBD1. The source is a woman older than 75 with acute or convalescent COVID-19. The sample consisted of peripheral blood. The CDR3 region reads CASSRPGGTEAFF. The nucleotide sequence reads TGTGCCAGCAGTCGTCCAGGGGGCACTGAAGCTTTCTTT.